This TCR beta chain was found in a study of T cell responses to AZD1222 COVID-19 vaccine. Findings and caveats of the study: Spike was spanned by vaccine-associated CD4 TCRs, which were dominant at 160-218 and 743-854. Two doses of AZD1222 preceded a rise in Spike-specific TCR breadth and depth. Baseline antibody screening turned up just six or seven seropositive AZD1222 recipients. Clonal diversity may have been underestimated, and the donors were mostly white British, with more females than males.

This table comes from immunoSEQ multiplex PCR, and its TCRdb copy is limited to in-frame clones, with some not included. The sample holds about 170,000 clones, about 92% seen once. The CDR3 is made up of 18 amino acids. The germline V gene encodes CDR1 MNHEY and CDR2 SMNVEV (reference sequence). V was pared by 0 bases and J by 1 base, with 10 bases of the junction left unmatched. In regard to this clone: The antigen remains undetermined.

Source: peripheral blood, taken on day 0 of AZD1222 vaccination. This TCR was recovered from an adult in good health. The gene calls are TRBV27 and TRBJ2-5; 8 bases agree with TRBD2. The CDR3 DNA sequence: TGTGCCAGCAGTTTATCCCCCATCAGCGGGAGTATCCAAGAGACCCAGTACTTC. This encodes CASSLSPISGSIQETQYF.